This TCR beta chain originates from a study of graft-versus-host responses after intestinal transplantation. About the research overall: Uniformly, recipients were administered anti-thymocyte globulin induction with subsequent tacrolimus and steroids for approximately three years.

Germline assignment: CDR1 SNHLY and CDR2 FYNNEI. Trimming took 6 bases from V and 7 from J, leaving 10 bases between them. The CDR3 consists of 11 residues. Study-wide results and limits: Present in recipient marrow, GvH clones included some that appeared first in ileum or blood.

Investigators plated some 200,000 CFSE-labeled responder cells together with some 200,000 irradiated stimulator cells labeled with violet dye. Upon completion of the reaction, proliferating CFSE-low responders, both CD3+CD4+ and CD3+CD8+, were sorted. Data came from immunoSEQ multiplex PCR; TCRdb stores just in-frame clones and leaves some out. Of 12,000 to 15,000 clones in the sample, roughly 28% were seen once. The sequencing used alloreactive CD4+ T cells from a mixed lymphocyte reaction culture, collected before intestinal transplant. Documented subset: CFSE-low proliferating T cells sorted from roughly 6-day pre-transplant mixed lymphocyte reaction (GvH or HvG direction). V usage is TRBV2 and J usage is TRBJ2-7, with D unclear. The TCR was taken from a human patient who received an intestinal transplant. CDR3 sequence reads: CASSLKREQYF. The DNA of the CDR3 is TGTGCCAGCAGCCTTAAACGGGAGCAGTACTTC.